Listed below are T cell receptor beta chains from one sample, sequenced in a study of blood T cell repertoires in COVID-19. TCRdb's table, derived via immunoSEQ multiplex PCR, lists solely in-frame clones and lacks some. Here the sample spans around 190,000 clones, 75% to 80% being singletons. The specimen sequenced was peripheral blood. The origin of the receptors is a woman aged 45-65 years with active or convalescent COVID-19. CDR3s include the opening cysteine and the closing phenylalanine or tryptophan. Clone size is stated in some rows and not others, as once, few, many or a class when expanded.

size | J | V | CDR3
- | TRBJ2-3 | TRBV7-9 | CASRPTSGGPSDTQYF
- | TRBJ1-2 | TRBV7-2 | CASSTAGGGNYGYTF
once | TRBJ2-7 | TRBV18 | CASSRQAPYEQYF
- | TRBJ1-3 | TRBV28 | CASSGDRGLGNTIYF
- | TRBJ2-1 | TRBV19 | CASSPPGTAGGMNEQFF
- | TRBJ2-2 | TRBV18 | CASSLEKNTGELFF
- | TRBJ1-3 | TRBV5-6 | CASSLGGLGGNTIYF
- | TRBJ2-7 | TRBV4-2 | CASTGGVAGVSDEQYF
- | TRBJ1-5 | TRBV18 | CASSPRTGSNQPQHF
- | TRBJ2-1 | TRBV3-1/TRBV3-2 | CASSQGSAPYNEQFF
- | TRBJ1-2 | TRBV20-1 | CSASDGRRPHGYTF
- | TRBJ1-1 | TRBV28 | CASSTGSWAEAFF
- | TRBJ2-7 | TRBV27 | CASSPLAGGFYEQYF
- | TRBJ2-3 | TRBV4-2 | CASSQDGLATSTDTQYF
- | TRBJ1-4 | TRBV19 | CASSIGDRGTGEKLFF
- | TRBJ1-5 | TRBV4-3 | CASSQDTGEGNQPQHF